This entry lists 27 T cell receptor beta chains sequenced from one sample in a study of response to subunit inactivated influenza vaccine. TCRdb analysed the RT-PCR reads with MiXCR anew, one entry per CDR3 protein. The repertoire holds 290,000 or so distinct CDR3 sequences, with about 20% as singletons. The material sequenced was PBMCs from blood, taken about 20 months after vaccination. These receptor sequences come from a man aged 50 to 69 who received an inactivated influenza vaccine.

The table lists this clonotype with many counts. The CDR3 loop reads CSATDKSGNQPQHF. The CDR3 DNA sequence: TGCAGTGCTACCGACAAGTCAGGCAATCAGCCCCAGCATTTT. The chain couples TRBV20-1 to TRBJ1-5; D gene unclear. The germline V gene encodes CDR1 DFQATT and CDR2 SNEGSKA (reference sequence). The V and J ends lost 4 bases and 2 bases respectively, with 12 bases between them. The CDR3 covers 14 residues.

As concerns this clonotype: The germline gene is not matched at one end of the junction; a read error may be the cause. The chain is built from TRBV12-3 or TRBV12-4 and TRBJ1-5, with 9 bases lining up with TRBD1. The CDR3 is 14 residues long. The CDR3 region has the DNA TGTGCCAGCAGCCCTACAGGGGGCAATCGGCCCCAGCATTTT. This sequence encodes CASSPTGGNRPQHF.

J is TRBJ2-3 and V is TRBV27, with 11 bases fitting TRBD2. The V gene end was trimmed by 5 bases and the J gene end by 3 bases; junction bases not matched to a gene: 7. The germline V gene encodes CDR1 MNHEY and CDR2 SMNVEV (reference sequence). The CDR3 has 16 residues. CDR3 amino acids: CASSPLTSGSTDTQYF. CDR3 bases: TGTGCCAGCAGTCCCCTAACTAGCGGGAGTACAGATACGCAGTATTTT.

The CDR3 spells CASRKPGQGYGYTF. The CDR3 DNA follows: TGTGCCAGCAGAAAACCGGGACAGGGGTATGGCTACACCTTC. This chain joins TRBV7-9 and TRBJ1-2; 10 bases are shared with TRBD1. The V gene's germline CDR1 is SEHNR and CDR2 FQNEAQ (reference sequence). The V and J ends lost 6 bases and 5 bases, in that order; junction bases with no gene match: 6. The CDR3 runs 14 residues.

The chain is built from TRBV20-1 and TRBJ2-2; D remains ambiguous. V lost 6 bases and J lost 2, with 13 bases in between. Germline CDR1 DFQATT, CDR2 SNEGSKA (reference sequence). This CDR3 is built from 14 residues. CDR3 region: CSAYRAPNTGELFF. For the CDR3, the DNA is TGCAGTGCCTACCGGGCCCCTAACACCGGGGAGCTGTTTTTT.

As DNA, the CDR3 is TGTGCCAGCAGTTACTCGACCGGGGGCCTGAATCAGCCCCAGCATTTT. Encoded protein: CASSYSTGGLNQPQHF. The chain is built from TRBV6-5 and TRBJ1-5; maybe TRBD1 (6 bases). V was cut by 0 bases and J by 4 bases, with 13 bases left in between. This CDR3 spans 16 amino acids. Germline CDR1 MNHEY, CDR2 SVGAGI.

This clonotype was observed at least ten times. The rearrangement uses TRBV2 and TRBJ1-5; weak D call: TRBD1 (6 bases). The CDR3 consists of 13 residues. Trimming took 6 bases from V and 6 from J, leaving 12 bases between them. Germline V gene lookup returns CDR1 SNHLY and CDR2 FYNNEI. The DNA for the CDR3 is TGTGCCAGCAGACAACAGGGTGCTCAGCCCCAGCATTTT. It yields the protein CASRQQGAQPQHF.

This clonotype has more than one count but fewer than ten. J is TRBJ1-2 and V is TRBV7-8; weak D call: TRBD1 (6 bases). Trimming pared 1 base from V and 12 bases from J, leaving 12 bases between. This CDR3 is built from 12 residues. The V gene's germline CDR1 is SGHVS and CDR2 FQNEAQ. This chain's CDR3 is CASSLGADSHTF. DNA of the CDR3: TGTGCCAGCAGCTTAGGGGCGGACAGTCACACCTTC.

J is TRBJ2-7 and V is TRBV5-1, with D unclear. Germline assignment: CDR1 SGHRS and CDR2 YFSETQ. Trimming cost V 4 bases and J 1 base, with 15 bases left between them. The CDR3 is 15 residues long. CDR3: CASSTSAPSSYEQYF. The CDR3 DNA reads TGCGCCAGCAGCACCTCTGCGCCTTCTTCCTACGAGCAGTACTTC.

The V call is TRBV27, the J call TRBJ1-2, with 8 bases identical to TRBD1. The CDR3 is made up of 17 amino acids. V was pared by 2 bases and J by 3 bases, with 11 bases of the junction left unmatched. Germline V gene data show CDR1 as MNHEY and CDR2 as SMNVEV (reference sequence). DNA for the CDR3: TGTGCCAGCAGTTTAGTATGGAGACAGGGGAGAGACTATGGCTACACCTTC. Residues: CASSLVWRQGRDYGYTF.

This clonotype was detected many times. V usage is TRBV30 and J usage is TRBJ1-1; D ambiguous. Trimming took off 7 bases at V and 4 bases at J, with 16 bases between the two ends. CDR1 is GTSNPN and CDR2 is SVGIG in the germline V gene (reference sequence). The length of the CDR3 is 13 residues. For the CDR3, the DNA is TGTGCCTCCGACGGACTTGGTCGCACTGAAGCTTTCTTT. As protein: CASDGLGRTEAFF. Using reference TRBV30 and TRBJ1-1 for the parts outside the CDR3, the full variable domain is SQTIHQWPATLVQPVGSPLSLECTVEGTSNPNLYWYRQAAGRGLQLLFYSVGIGQISSEVPQNLSASRPQDRQFILSSKKLLLSDSGFYLCASDGLGRTEAFFGQGTRLTVV.

This clonotype was detected a few times. The J gene is TRBJ2-1, the V gene TRBV20-1, with 8 bases that match TRBD1. Germline CDR1 is DFQATT and CDR2 is SNEGSKA (reference sequence). V lost 5 bases to trimming and J lost 13 bases; unmatched junction nucleotides: 22. This CDR3 spans 16 amino acids. CDR3 nucleotide sequence: TGCAGTGCTCCCTCAAAAGGACAGGGAATGGGTCATGGTCAGTTCTTC. Protein: CSAPSKGQGMGHGQFF.

This clonotype was found many times. The chain is built from TRBV6-1 and TRBJ1-6, with 7 bases aligning to TRBD1. Germline CDR1 is MNHNS and CDR2 is SASEGT. Trimming cost V 6 bases and J 3 bases; bases outside gene matches: 11. The CDR3 length is 17 residues. The CDR3 DNA sequence: TGTGCCAGCAGCAACGTACTTAGGGACAGCTATAATTCACCCCTCCACTTT. Translation: CASSNVLRDSYNSPLHF.

There are a few counts of this clonotype. The chain is built from TRBV27 and TRBJ1-5; no clear D gene. Germline V gives CDR1 MNHEY, CDR2 SMNVEV (reference sequence). The V gene lost 7 bases and the J gene lost 0 bases, with 13 bases spanning the gap. This CDR3 contains 15 residues. The CDR3: CASTARWNSNQPQHF. The CDR3, as DNA: TGTGCCAGCACCGCGCGATGGAATAGCAATCAGCCCCAGCATTTT.

This chain joins TRBV6-2 or TRBV6-3 and TRBJ1-5, with D tentatively TRBD1 (6 bases). In germline, CDR1 is MNHEY, CDR2 SVGEGT. CDR3 length: 15 residues. V was cut by 7 bases and J by 4 bases, with 17 bases left in between. CDR3 nucleotides: TGTGCCAGCATCGACAGGAGGGGACTGAATCAGCCCCAGCATTTT. It encodes CASIDRRGLNQPQHF.

This clonotype was recorded a few times. The chain joins TRBV9 to TRBJ2-5; 9 bases align to TRBD2. The CDR3 runs to 16 residues. Germline values: CDR1 SGDLS, CDR2 YYNGEE. Trimming at V came to 2 bases and at J to 4 bases, leaving 9 bases not matched to a gene. The CDR3 coding sequence is TGTGCCAGCAGCGTTGCAGCGGGAGGTCCCCGAGAGACCCAGTACTTC. It codes for CASSVAAGGPRETQYF.

In this sample, this clonotype turned up a few times. V gene TRBV30 combines with J gene TRBJ1-2; no reliable D call. Germline values: CDR1 GTSNPN, CDR2 SVGIG (reference sequence). The CDR3 extends over 13 amino acids. V lost 3 bases and J 2 bases, leaving 10 bases between the germline ends. CDR3 protein: CAWRVTANYGYTF. The CDR3, as DNA: TGTGCCTGGAGGGTCACGGCCAACTATGGCTACACCTTC.

The chain carries TRBV11-2 and TRBJ1-6, with unresolved D. Trimming removed 1 base from V and 0 bases from J, with 13 bases in between. The CDR3 is 18 amino acids. Per the germline V gene, CDR1 is SGHAT and CDR2 is FQNNGV. CDR3 residues: CASSLGESGSSYNSPLHF. The CDR3 DNA is TGTGCCAGCAGCTTAGGAGAGAGCGGCAGCTCCTATAATTCACCCCTCCACTTT.

The chain has TRBV7-2 and TRBJ1-1, with D possibly TRBD1 on 6 matching bases. V gave up 3 bases and J gave up 4 bases, with 15 bases separating them. CDR3 length: 15 residues. Germline lookup yields CDR1 SGHTA and CDR2 FQGNSA. The CDR3 loop reads CASSFSPGASTEAFF. The DNA for the CDR3 is TGTGCCAGCAGCTTCTCACCGGGGGCCAGCACTGAAGCTTTCTTT. Full variable domain (remainder filled in from reference TRBV7-2 and TRBJ1-1): GAGVSQSPSNKVTEKGKDVELRCDPISGHTALYWYRQSLGQGLEFLIYFQGNSAPDKSGLPSDRFSAERTGGSVSTLTIQRTQQEDSAVYLCASSFSPGASTEAFFGQGTRLTVV.

This clonotype has a count of ten or more. The genes are TRBV6-5 and TRBJ1-1; D remains ambiguous. Germline V gene lookup returns CDR1 MNHEY and CDR2 SVGAGI. This CDR3 has 15 amino acids. Trimming left V 0 bases short and J 2 bases short, with 10 bases between. The CDR3 coding sequence is TGTGCCAGCAGTTACTCGACGCGTGATAACACTGAAGCTTTCTTT. Translation: CASSYSTRDNTEAFF.

The chain recombines TRBV4-3 with TRBJ1-1; weak D call: TRBD1 (6 bases). The CDR3 extends over 16 amino acids. The V end was cut by 0 bases, the J end by 2 bases, with 13 bases between. Germline CDR1 reads LGHNA; CDR2 reads YSLEER. The CDR3 loop reads CASSQDTGQRNTEAFF. CDR3 coding DNA: TGCGCCAGCAGCCAAGATACCGGACAGAGAAACACTGAAGCTTTCTTT.

The genes are TRBV4-2 and TRBJ2-3; 10 bases match TRBD1. CDR1 and CDR2 (germline): LGHNA, YNFKEQ. CDR3 length equals 17 residues. The trim removed 4 bases at V and 2 bases at J, leaving 9 bases unmatched. CDR3 region: CASSPRTGGSHTDTQYF. In nucleotides, the CDR3 is TGTGCCAGCAGCCCCCGGACAGGGGGTTCACACACAGATACGCAGTATTTT.

This clonotype was seen a few times. The V call is TRBV7-2, the J call TRBJ1-5; D not certain. The ends were cut back, 3 bases at V and 15 bases at J, with 15 bases in the middle. This CDR3 comprises 12 residues. CDR1 and CDR2 (germline): SGHTA, FQGNSA. The CDR3 spells CASSFGPEPRHF. As DNA, the CDR3 is TGTGCCAGCAGCTTCGGGCCGGAACCTCGGCATTTT.

In this sample, this clonotype turned up many times. V usage is TRBV12-3 or TRBV12-4 and J usage is TRBJ2-3; D not certain. The CDR3 has 14 residues. V was pared by 3 bases and J by 4 bases, with 11 bases between. The CDR3 here is CASSFSRSSDTQYF. In DNA form, the CDR3 reads TGTGCCAGCAGTTTTTCCAGGTCCTCAGATACGCAGTATTTT.

This clonotype has a handful of counts. The rearrangement links TRBV12-3 or TRBV12-4 to TRBJ2-3, with D tentatively TRBD2 (6 bases). V was pared by 3 bases and J by 1 base, with 11 bases between. The CDR3 is made up of 15 amino acids. The CDR3 DNA reads as TGTGCCAGCAGTTTTAGAACGGGGGGCACAGATACGCAGTATTTT. Protein sequence: CASSFRTGGTDTQYF.

This clonotype was picked up a small number of times. The rearrangement links TRBV20-1 to TRBJ1-2; D may be TRBD1 (5 bases). The germline V gene encodes CDR1 DFQATT and CDR2 SNEGSKA (reference sequence). V was shortened by 6 bases and J by 4 bases, with 15 bases between the two germline ends. This CDR3 is 13 amino acids long. The CDR3: CSARGMRAYGYTF. CDR3 bases: TGCAGTGCCCGGGGCATGAGGGCCTATGGCTACACCTTC.

The J gene is TRBJ2-7, the V gene TRBV29-1; D is uncertain. V lost 4 bases and J lost 6, with 19 bases in between. The CDR3 is 14 amino acids. CDR1 and CDR2 (germline): SQVTM, ANQGSEA. CDR3: CSVAHTSPVGEQYF. The CDR3 coding sequence is TGCAGCGTTGCTCACACATCGCCCGTAGGCGAGCAGTACTTC.